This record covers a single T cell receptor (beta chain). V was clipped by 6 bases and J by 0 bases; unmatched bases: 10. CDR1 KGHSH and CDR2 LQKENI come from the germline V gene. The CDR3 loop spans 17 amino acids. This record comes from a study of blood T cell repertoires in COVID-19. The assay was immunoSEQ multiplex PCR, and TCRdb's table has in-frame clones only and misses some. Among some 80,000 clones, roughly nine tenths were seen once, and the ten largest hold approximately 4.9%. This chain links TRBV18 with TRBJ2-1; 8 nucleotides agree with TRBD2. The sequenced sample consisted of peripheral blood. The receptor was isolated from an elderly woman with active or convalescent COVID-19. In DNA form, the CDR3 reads TGTGCCAGCTCCCTTAGCGGGACGACTTTCTCCTACAATGAGCAGTTCTTC. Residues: CASSLSGTTFSYNEQFF.